The clone carrying this T cell receptor beta chain has a single count. Assay used: immunoSEQ multiplex PCR; TCRdb lists only in-frame clones, some missing. The table shows roughly 17,000 clones, with 93% occurring only once. This sample was taken from a study of T cell clonotyping in hematopoietic cell transplantation. Study information: Recipients' pretransplant samples followed cytoreduction.

The V gene's germline CDR1 is SGHNT and CDR2 YYREEE (reference sequence). CDR3 length: 14 amino acids. Trimming cost V 1 base and J 9 bases, with 14 bases left between them. Time point defined: recipient sample about 28 days before transplant, after cytoreduction. The receptor's source is a man aged 18 to 29 with biphenotypic leukemia. Some clones in this sample may be carry-over from other donors' samples. The J gene is TRBJ1-3, the V gene TRBV5-4; D unclear. The sample here was peripheral blood mononuclear cells, taken before stem cell transplant. CDR3 nucleotides: TGTGCCAGCAGCTTGTGGGCAGGCTATGGCACCATATATTTT. Amino acid sequence: CASSLWAGYGTIYF.